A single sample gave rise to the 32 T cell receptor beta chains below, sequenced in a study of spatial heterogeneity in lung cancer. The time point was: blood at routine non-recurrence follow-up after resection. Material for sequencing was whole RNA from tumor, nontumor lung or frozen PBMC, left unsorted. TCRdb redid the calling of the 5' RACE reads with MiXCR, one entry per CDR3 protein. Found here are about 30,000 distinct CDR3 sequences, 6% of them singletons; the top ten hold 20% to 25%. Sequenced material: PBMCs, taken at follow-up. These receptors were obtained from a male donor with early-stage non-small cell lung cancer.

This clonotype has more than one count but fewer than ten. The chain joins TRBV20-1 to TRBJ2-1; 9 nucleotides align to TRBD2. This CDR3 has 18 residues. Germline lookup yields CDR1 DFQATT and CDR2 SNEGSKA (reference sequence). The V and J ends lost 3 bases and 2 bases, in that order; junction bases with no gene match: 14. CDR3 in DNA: TGCAGTGCTAGGAATCGGCAGGCGGGAGGGAGGGCCTACAATGAGCAGTTCTTC. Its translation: CSARNRQAGGRAYNEQFF.

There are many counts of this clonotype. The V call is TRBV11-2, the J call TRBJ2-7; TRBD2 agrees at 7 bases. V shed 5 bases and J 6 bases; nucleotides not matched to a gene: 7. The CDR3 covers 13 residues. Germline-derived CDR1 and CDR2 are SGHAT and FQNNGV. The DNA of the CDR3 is TGTGCCAGCAGCCCGGCGAGCGGGGTCGAGCAGTACTTC. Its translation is CASSPASGVEQYF.

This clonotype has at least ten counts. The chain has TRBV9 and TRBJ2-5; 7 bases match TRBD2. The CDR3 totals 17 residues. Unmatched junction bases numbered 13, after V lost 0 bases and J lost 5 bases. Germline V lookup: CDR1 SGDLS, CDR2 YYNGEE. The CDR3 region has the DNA TGTGCCAGCAGCGTAGATATAGGCGCGGGAGTACGGGAGACCCAGTACTTC. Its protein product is CASSVDIGAGVRETQYF.

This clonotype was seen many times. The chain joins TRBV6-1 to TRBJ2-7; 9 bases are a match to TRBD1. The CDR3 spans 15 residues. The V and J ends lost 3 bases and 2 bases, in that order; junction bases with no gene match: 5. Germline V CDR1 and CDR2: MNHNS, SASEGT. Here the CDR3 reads CASSEITGGPYEQYV. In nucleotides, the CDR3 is TGTGCCAGCAGTGAGATCACAGGGGGCCCCTACGAGCAGTACGTC.

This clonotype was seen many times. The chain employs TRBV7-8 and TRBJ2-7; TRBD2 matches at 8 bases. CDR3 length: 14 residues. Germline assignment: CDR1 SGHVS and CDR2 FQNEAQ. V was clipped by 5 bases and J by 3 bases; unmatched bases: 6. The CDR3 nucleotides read TGTGCCAGCAGCCTTGGACTAGCTGACTACGAGCAGTACGTC. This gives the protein CASSLGLADYEQYV.

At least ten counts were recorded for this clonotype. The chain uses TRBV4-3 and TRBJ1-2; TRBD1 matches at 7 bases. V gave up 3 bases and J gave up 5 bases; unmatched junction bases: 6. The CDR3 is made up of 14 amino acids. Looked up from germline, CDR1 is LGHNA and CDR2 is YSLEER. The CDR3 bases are TGCGCCAGCAGCCATGCAGGGGGAAGTTATGGCTACACCTTC. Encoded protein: CASSHAGGSYGYTF.

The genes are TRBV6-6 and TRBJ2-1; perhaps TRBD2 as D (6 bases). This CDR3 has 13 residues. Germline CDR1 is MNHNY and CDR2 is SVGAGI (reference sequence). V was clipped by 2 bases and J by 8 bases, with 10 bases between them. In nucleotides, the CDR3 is TGTGCCAGCAGTTACGGCGGGATCCATGAGCAGTTCTTC. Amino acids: CASSYGGIHEQFF.

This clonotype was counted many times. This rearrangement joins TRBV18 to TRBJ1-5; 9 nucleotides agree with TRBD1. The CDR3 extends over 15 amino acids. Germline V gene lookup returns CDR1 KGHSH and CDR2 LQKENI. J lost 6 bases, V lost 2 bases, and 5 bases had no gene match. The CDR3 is CASSPGTGKGQPQHF. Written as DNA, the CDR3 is TGTGCCAGCTCACCAGGGACAGGGAAGGGTCAGCCCCAGCATTTT.

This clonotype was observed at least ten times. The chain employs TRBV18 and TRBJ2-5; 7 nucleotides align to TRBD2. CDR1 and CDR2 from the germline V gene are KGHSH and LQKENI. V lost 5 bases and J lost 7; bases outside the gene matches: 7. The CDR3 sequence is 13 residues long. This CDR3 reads CASSTTGGRTQYF. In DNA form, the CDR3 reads TGTGCCAGCTCAACAACGGGAGGTCGGACCCAGTACTTC.

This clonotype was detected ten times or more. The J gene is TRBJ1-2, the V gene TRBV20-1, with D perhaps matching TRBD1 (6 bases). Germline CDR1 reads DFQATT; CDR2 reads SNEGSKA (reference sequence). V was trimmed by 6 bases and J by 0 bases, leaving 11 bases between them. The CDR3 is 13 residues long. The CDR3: CSARDIANYGYTF. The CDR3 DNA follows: TGCAGTGCAAGGGACATAGCTAACTATGGCTACACCTTC.

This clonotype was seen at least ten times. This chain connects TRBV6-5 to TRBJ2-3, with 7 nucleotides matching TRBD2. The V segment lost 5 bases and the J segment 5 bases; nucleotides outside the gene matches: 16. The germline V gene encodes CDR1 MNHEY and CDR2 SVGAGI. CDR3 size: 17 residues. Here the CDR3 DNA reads TGTGCCAGCAGTCCCCGTGGGCGGGAGCCATCAGGAGATACGCAGTATTTT. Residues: CASSPRGREPSGDTQYF.

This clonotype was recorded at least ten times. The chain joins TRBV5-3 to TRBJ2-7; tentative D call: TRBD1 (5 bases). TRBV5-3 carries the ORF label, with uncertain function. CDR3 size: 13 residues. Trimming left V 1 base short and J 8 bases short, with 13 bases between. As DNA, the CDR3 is TGTGCCAGAAGCTTGTCTACAGCAGGGAAGCAGTACGTC. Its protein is CARSLSTAGKQYV.

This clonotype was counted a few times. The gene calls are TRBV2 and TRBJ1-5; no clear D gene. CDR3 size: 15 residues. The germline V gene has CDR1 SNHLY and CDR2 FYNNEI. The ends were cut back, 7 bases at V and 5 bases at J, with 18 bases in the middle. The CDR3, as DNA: TGTGCCAGCACCGACTTAGGCAGGCTCGATCAGCCCCAGCATTTT. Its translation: CASTDLGRLDQPQHF. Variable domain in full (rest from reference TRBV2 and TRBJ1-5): EPEVTQTPSHQVTQMGQEVILRCVPISNHLYFYWYRQILGQKVEFLVSFYNNEISEKSEIFDDQFSVERPDGSNFTLKIRSTKLEDSAMYFCASTDLGRLDQPQHFGDGTRLSIL.

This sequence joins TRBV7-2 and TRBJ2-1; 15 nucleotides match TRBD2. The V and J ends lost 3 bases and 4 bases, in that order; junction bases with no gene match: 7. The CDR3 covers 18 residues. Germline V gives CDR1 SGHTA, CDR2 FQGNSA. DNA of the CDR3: TGTGCCAGCAGCTTCCCGGGACTAGCGGGGGGATCATACAATGAGCAGTTCTTC. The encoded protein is CASSFPGLAGGSYNEQFF.

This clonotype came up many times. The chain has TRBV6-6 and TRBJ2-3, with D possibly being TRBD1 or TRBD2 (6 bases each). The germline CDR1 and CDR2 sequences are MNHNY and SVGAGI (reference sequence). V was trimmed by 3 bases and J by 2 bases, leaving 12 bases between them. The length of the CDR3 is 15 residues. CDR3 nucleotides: TGTGCCAGCAGTTATGGAGGGGGAGCCACAGATACGCAGTATTTT. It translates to CASSYGGGATDTQYF.

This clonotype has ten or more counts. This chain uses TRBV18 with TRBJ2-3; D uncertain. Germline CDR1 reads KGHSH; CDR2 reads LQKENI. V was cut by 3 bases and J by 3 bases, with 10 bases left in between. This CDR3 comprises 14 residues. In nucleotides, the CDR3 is TGTGCCAGCTCACCTGCTGCACCAACAGATACGCAGTATTTT. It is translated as CASSPAAPTDTQYF.

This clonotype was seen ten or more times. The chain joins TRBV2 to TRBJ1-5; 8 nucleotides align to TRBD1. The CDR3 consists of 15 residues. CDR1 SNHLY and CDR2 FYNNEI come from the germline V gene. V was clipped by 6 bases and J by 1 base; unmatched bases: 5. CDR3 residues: CASSRRQGSNQPQHF. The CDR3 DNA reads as TGTGCCAGCAGCCGCAGACAGGGGAGCAATCAGCCCCAGCATTTT.

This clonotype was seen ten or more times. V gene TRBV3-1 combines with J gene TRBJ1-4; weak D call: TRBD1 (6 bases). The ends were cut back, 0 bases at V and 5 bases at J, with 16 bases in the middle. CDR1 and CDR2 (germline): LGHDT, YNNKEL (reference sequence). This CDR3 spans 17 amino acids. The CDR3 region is CASSQDGVGGLNEKLFF. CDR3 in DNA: TGTGCCAGCAGCCAAGATGGGGTCGGGGGCCTAAATGAAAAACTGTTTTTT.

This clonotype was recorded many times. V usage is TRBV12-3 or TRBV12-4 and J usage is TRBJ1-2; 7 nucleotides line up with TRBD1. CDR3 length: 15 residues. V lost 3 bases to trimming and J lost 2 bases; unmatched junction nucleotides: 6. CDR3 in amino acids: CASSFPPQGNYGYTF. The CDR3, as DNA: TGTGCCAGCAGTTTCCCTCCACAGGGGAACTATGGCTACACCTTC.

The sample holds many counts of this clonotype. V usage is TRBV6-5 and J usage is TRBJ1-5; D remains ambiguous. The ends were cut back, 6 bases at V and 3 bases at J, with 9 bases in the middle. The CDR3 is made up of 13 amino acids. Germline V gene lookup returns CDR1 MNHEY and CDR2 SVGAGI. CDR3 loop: CASSPGVNQPQHF. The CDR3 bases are TGTGCCAGCAGCCCCGGGGTCAATCAGCCCCAGCATTTT.

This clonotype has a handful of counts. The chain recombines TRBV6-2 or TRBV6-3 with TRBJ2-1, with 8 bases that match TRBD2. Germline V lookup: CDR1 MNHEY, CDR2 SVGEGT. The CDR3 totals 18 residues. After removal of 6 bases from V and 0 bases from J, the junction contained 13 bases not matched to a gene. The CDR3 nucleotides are TGTGCCAGCAGACCCGGGAGCGGGAGCCTGAGCTCCTACAATGAGCAGTTCTTC. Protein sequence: CASRPGSGSLSSYNEQFF.

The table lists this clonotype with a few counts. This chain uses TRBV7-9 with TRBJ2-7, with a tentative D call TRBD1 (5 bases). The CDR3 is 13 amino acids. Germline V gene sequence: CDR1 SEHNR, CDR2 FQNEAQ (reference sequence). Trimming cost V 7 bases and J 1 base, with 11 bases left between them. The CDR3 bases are TGTGCCAGCACCCAGGGTGGATCCTACGAGCAGTACGTC. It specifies CASTQGGSYEQYV.

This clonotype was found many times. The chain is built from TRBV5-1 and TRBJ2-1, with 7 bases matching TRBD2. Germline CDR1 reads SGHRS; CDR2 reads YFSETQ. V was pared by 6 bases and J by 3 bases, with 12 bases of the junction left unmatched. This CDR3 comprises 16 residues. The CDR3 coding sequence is TGCGCCAGCACCGCAGCGGGGAGGGAGTTCTACAATGAGCAGTTCTTC. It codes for CASTAAGREFYNEQFF.

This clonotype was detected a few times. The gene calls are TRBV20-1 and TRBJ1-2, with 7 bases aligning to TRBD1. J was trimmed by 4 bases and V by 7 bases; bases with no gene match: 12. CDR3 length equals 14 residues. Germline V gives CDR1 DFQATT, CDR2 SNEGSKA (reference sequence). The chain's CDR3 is CSVTGTASLYGYTF. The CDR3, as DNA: TGCAGTGTTACCGGGACAGCTTCCCTCTATGGCTACACCTTC.

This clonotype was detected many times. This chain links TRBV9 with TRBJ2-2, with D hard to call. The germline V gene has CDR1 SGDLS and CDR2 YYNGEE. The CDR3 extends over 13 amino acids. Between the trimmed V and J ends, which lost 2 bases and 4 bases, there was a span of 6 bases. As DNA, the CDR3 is TGTGCCAGCAGCGTTAGGCCCACCGGGGAGCTGTTTTTT. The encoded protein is CASSVRPTGELFF.

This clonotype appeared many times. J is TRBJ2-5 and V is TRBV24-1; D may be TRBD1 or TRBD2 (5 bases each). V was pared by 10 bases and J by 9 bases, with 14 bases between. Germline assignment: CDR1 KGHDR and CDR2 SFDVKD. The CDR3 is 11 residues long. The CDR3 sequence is CATGTYSAQYF. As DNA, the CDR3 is TGTGCCACGGGGACGTATTCGGCCCAGTACTTC.

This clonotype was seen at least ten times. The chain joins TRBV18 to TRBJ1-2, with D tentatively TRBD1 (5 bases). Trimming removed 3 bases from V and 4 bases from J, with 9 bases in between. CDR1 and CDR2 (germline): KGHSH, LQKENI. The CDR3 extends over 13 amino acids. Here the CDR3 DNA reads TGTGCCAGCTCACCGGGGCTGACCTATGGCTACACCTTC. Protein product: CASSPGLTYGYTF.

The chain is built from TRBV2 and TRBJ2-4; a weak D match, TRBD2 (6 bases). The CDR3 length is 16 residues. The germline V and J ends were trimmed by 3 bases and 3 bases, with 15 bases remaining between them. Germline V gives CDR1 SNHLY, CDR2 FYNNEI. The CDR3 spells CASSERVGGIKNIQYF. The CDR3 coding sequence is TGTGCCAGCAGTGAGAGGGTCGGGGGAATCAAAAACATTCAGTACTTC. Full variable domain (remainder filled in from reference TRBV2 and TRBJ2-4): EPEVTQTPSHQVTQMGQEVILRCVPISNHLYFYWYRQILGQKVEFLVSFYNNEISEKSEIFDDQFSVERPDGSNFTLKIRSTKLEDSAMYFCASSERVGGIKNIQYFGAGTRLSVL.

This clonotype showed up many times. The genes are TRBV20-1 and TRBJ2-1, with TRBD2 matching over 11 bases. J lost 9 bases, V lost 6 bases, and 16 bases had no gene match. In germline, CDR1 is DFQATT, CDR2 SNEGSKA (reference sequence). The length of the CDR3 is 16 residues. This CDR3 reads CSAPRLAGGSSGEQFF. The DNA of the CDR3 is TGCAGTGCCCCCCGGCTAGCGGGGGGCTCATCGGGTGAGCAGTTCTTC.

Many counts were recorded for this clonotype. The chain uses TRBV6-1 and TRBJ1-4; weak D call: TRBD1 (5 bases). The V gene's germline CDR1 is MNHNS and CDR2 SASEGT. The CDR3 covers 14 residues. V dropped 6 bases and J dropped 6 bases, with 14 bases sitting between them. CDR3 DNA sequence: TGTGCCAGCAGCGGCAGACGGGGGGATGAAAAACTGTTTTTT. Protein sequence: CASSGRRGDEKLFF.

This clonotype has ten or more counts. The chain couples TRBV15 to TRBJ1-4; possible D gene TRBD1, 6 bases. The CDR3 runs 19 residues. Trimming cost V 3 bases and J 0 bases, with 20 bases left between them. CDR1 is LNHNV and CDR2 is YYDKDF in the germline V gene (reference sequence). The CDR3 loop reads CATSSYTPGVVPTNEKLFF. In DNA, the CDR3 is TGTGCCACCAGCAGCTACACACCAGGGGTTGTACCAACTAATGAAAAACTGTTTTTT.

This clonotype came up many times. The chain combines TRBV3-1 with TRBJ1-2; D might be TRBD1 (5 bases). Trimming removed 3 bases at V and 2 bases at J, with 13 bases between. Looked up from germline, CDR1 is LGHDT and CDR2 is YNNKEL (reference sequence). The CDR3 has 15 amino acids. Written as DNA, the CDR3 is TGTGCCAGCAGCCAGCTACAGGCACCCAACTATGGCTACACCTTC. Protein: CASSQLQAPNYGYTF.